This T cell receptor (beta chain) was identified during a study of T-cell memory formation after mild COVID-19. TCRdb reanalysed the 5' RACE reads using MiXCR and keeps one entry per CDR3 protein. The table has 95,000 to 110,000 distinct CDR3 sequences, 13% to 15% seen once. Only a few counts were recorded for this clonotype. This clonotype originated in a man aged 18 to 35 who had mild COVID-19 (a few samples of this study predate the infection). Cell type and time point are not known. The material sequenced was PBMCs or a T cell subset sorted from them (not recorded which).

The CDR3 DNA is TGTGCCAGCAGTTCCGGGACACCACTCGAGCAGTACTTC. Protein sequence: CASSSGTPLEQYF. V is TRBV6-5 and J is TRBJ2-7, with a tentative D call TRBD1 (6 bases). Trimming pared 4 bases from V and 6 bases from J, leaving 13 bases between. Germline assignment: CDR1 MNHEY and CDR2 SVGAGI. This CDR3 contains 13 residues.